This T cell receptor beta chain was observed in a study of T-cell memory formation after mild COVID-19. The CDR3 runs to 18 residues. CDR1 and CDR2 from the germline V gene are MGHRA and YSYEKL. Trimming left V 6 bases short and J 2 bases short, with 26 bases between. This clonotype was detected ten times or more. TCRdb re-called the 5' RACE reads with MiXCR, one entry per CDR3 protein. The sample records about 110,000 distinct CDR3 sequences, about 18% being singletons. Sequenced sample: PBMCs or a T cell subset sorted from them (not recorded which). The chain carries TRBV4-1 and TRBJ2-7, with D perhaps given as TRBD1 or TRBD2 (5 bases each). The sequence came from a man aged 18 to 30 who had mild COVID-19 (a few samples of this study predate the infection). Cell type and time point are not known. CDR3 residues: CASSLHFRAGRVTYEQYV. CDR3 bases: TGCGCCAGCAGTCTACACTTTCGAGCAGGGAGAGTAACCTACGAGCAGTACGTC.